A single sample gave rise to the 9 T cell receptor beta chains below, sequenced in a study of neoadjuvant nivolumab and ipilimumab in lung cancer. TCRdb keeps only in-frame clones here, not all; method: immunoSEQ multiplex PCR. This table has more than 15,000 clones, around 79% appearing once. Specimen: tumor tissue, collected after neoadjuvant nivolumab, alone or with ipilimumab, at or shortly before surgery. These receptors were taken from an adult with non-small cell lung cancer.

The chain combines TRBV30 with TRBJ1-2, with 12 bases identical to TRBD1. The CDR3 is 17 residues long. Germline V lookup: CDR1 GTSNPN, CDR2 SVGIG (reference sequence). The ends lost 1 base at V and 0 bases at J; junction bases unmatched: 6. CDR3 sequence (DNA): TGTGCCTGGAGTGGTGGGACAGGGGGCCCTTCTAACTATGGCTACACCTTC. As protein: CAWSGGTGGPSNYGYTF.

This chain joins TRBV5-1 and TRBJ1-2, with 9 bases matching TRBD1. The trim removed 5 bases at V and 8 bases at J, leaving 7 bases unmatched. The CDR3 length is 13 residues. CDR1 and CDR2 (germline): SGHRS, YFSETQ. CDR3 loop: CASRETGGHGYTF. CDR3 DNA: TGCGCCAGCAGAGAAACAGGGGGCCACGGCTACACCTTC.

The chain links TRBV5-5 to TRBJ2-7; no clear D gene. V dropped 5 bases and J dropped 3 bases, with 18 bases sitting between them. Germline lookup yields CDR1 SGHKS and CDR2 YYEKEE (reference sequence). The CDR3 consists of 15 residues. The CDR3 protein is CASSTTRTVNYEQYF. The CDR3 DNA reads TGTGCCAGCAGTACGACCCGGACGGTGAACTACGAGCAGTACTTC.

This chain links TRBV7-2 with TRBJ2-5, with D possibly called TRBD1 or TRBD2 (5 bases each). The CDR3 spans 15 residues. Germline lookup yields CDR1 SGHTA and CDR2 FQGNSA. V lost 5 bases to trimming and J lost 2 bases, with 15 bases between them. The CDR3 spells CASSRVGTGQETQYF. As DNA, the CDR3 is TGTGCCAGCAGCCGCGTTGGGACGGGGCAAGAGACCCAGTACTTC.

The chain joins TRBV10-1 to TRBJ2-3; 10 bases agree with TRBD2. This CDR3 contains 15 residues. The J segment lost 4 bases and the V segment lost 6 bases, leaving 7 bases of the junction unmatched. From germline, CDR1 is WNHNN and CDR2 SYGVQD (reference sequence). CDR3 protein: CASSNQRGGADTQYF. CDR3 nucleotide sequence: TGCGCCAGCAGCAACCAGCGGGGGGGCGCAGATACGCAGTATTTT.

The rearrangement uses TRBV7-2 and TRBJ2-1; D remains ambiguous. The CDR3 covers 14 residues. V was shortened by 3 bases and J by 0 bases, with 6 bases between the two germline ends. Germline assignment: CDR1 SGHTA and CDR2 FQGNSA. DNA of the CDR3: TGTGCCAGCAGCTTCTTAGACTCCTACAATGAGCAGTTCTTC. This sequence encodes CASSFLDSYNEQFF.

CDR3 sequence: CASSLWAGDREKLFF. CDR3 DNA sequence: TGTGCCAGCAGCTTATGGGCAGGGGATAGGGAAAAACTGTTTTTT. This sequence joins TRBV7-9 and TRBJ1-4; D is possibly TRBD1 (6 bases). Trimming took 2 bases from V and 8 from J, leaving 15 bases between them. Per the germline V gene, CDR1 is SEHNR and CDR2 is FQNEAQ (reference sequence). The CDR3 extends over 15 amino acids.

The chain carries TRBV29-1 and TRBJ1-2; 9 nucleotides agree with TRBD1. V trimming: 4 bases; J trimming: 7 bases; junction bases outside the gene matches: 7. Germline assignment: CDR1 SQVTM and CDR2 ANQGSEA. The CDR3 covers 13 residues. In DNA, the CDR3 is TGCAGCGTTGCTCACAGGGGGCCTGGTGGCTACACCTTC. This sequence encodes CSVAHRGPGGYTF.

A single count supports this clone. The V gene is TRBV7-9, the J gene TRBJ2-5; maybe TRBD1 (5 bases). The V and J ends lost 1 base and 1 base respectively, with 7 bases between them. Germline V lookup: CDR1 SEHNR, CDR2 FQNEAQ (reference sequence). This CDR3 region has 14 residues. As DNA, the CDR3 is TGTGCCAGCAGCTTAGTACAGGCCCAAGAGACCCAGTACTTC. Protein product: CASSLVQAQETQYF.